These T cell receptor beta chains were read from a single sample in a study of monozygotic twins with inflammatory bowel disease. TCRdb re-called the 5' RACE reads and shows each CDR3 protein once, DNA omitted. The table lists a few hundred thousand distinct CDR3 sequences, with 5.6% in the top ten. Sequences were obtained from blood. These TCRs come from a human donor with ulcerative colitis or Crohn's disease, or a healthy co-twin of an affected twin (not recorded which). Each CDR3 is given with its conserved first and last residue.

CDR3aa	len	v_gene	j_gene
CASSAGPRTIQETQYF	16	TRBV7-8	TRBJ2-5
CASKLVPSTDTQYF	14	TRBV6-1	TRBJ2-3
CASSRATYEQYF	12	TRBV3-1	TRBJ2-7
CATSDLPGTRSYNEQFF	17	TRBV24-1	TRBJ2-1
CSARDSVRTSTDTQYF	16	TRBV20-1	TRBJ2-3
CASSLADRLWEKLFF	15	TRBV7-9	TRBJ1-4
CATQPLDRDNYGYTF	15	TRBV10-3	TRBJ1-2
CASSLKAGYEQYF	13	TRBV7-2	TRBJ2-7
CASSLGDLPYEQYF	14	TRBV5-1	TRBJ2-7
CASSLRAGAGSDTQYF	16	TRBV5-4	TRBJ2-3
CASSEYFRETQYF	13	TRBV25-1	TRBJ2-5
CASKGNGELFF	11	TRBV6-6	TRBJ2-2
CASSPGRLQMGFQETQYF	18	TRBV5-8	TRBJ2-5
CASSSLLTGPGRTGELFF	18	TRBV6-2/TRBV6-3	TRBJ2-2
CASSLDRESSYNEQFF	16	TRBV5-6	TRBJ2-1
CASSPHIVSPTYEQYF	16	TRBV12-3/TRBV12-4	TRBJ2-7
CASSLGTGINTQYF	14	TRBV5-1	TRBJ2-3
CASSLELRGTVTNEKLFF	18	TRBV5-1	TRBJ1-4
CATSREQGAGGSNQPQHF	18	TRBV15	TRBJ1-5
CASSRLAGSYEQYF	14	TRBV6-5	TRBJ2-7
CASSYRQGRFGTQYF	15	TRBV12-3/TRBV12-4	TRBJ2-5
CASSSKLRNTEAFF	14	TRBV3-1	TRBJ1-1
CASSPGTRMSEQSF	14	TRBV12-3/TRBV12-4	TRBJ2-1
CASRSGSSSYEQYF	14	TRBV5-1	TRBJ2-7
CASSRREGNNEQFF	14	TRBV18	TRBJ2-1
CASRPTGDEQFF	12	TRBV7-8	TRBJ2-1
CASSQDRRAGANVLTF	16	TRBV3-1	TRBJ2-6
CASRVGTGQKNTEAFF	16	TRBV5-8	TRBJ1-1
CASSELWTGPADTQYF	16	TRBV25-1	TRBJ2-3
CASSVGGPRAKNIQYF	16	TRBV9	TRBJ2-4
CASSYRPRPRDTQYF	15	TRBV6-5	TRBJ2-3
CASLVGGTEAFF	12	TRBV28	TRBJ1-1
CSTPKVGVSRNEQFF	15	TRBV20-1	TRBJ2-1
CASSLAGGIMFNSYNEQFF	19	TRBV5-1	TRBJ2-1
CASSLWGGLNTEAFF	15	TRBV12-3/TRBV12-4	TRBJ1-1
CASSVVGGPNTGELFF	16	TRBV9	TRBJ2-2